The source of this T cell receptor (beta chain) is a study of CD8 T cells in ankylosing spondylitis. Whole-study results and caveats: Seven or eight highly homologous variants formed a TCR beta motif that appeared characteristic of ankylosing spondylitis blood.

In its sample, this clonotype was seen many times. What it binds is unknown. TCRdb re-called the 5' RACE reads with MiXCR, one entry per CDR3 protein. This table holds approximately 100,000 distinct CDR3 sequences, 7.5% to 9% found once. V was trimmed by 3 bases and J by 0 bases, leaving 9 bases between them. The length of the CDR3 is 15 residues. CDR1 and CDR2 (germline): KGHSH, LQKENI. The TCR originated in a male donor with ankylosing spondylitis or in good health (not recorded which). The sequenced material came from blood, either unsorted or a sorted T cell fraction (not recorded which). V and J are TRBV18 and TRBJ1-3; D unresolved. The CDR3, as DNA: TGTGCCAGCTCACCCACCCCAAACTCTGGAAACACCATATATTTT. Its protein is CASSPTPNSGNTIYF.